This TCR beta chain was captured in a study of T cells in Graves' hyperthyroidism and ophthalmopathy. This clonotype was observed many times. Its specificity is unknown. Amplification targeted TCR beta CDR3 regions from RNA transcripts. Initially, a first-round RT-PCR of the TCR CDR3 employed the HTBI primer set. TCRdb redid the calling of the multiplex PCR reads with MiXCR, one entry per CDR3 protein. Here the sample spans a few hundred thousand distinct CDR3 sequences, around 13% being singletons. Study-level points and caveats: Most clonotypes expanded in thyroid above 0.001 were likewise present in blood. Ophthalmopathy was model-predicted a median about 7.1 months pre-onset.

With a duration under 2 months, the hyperthyroidism was newly diagnosed in patients aged 18 to 65. Uncontrolled infection, other autoimmune disease, pregnancy or lactation excluded patients. The material sequenced was blood. The origin of this receptor is a woman aged 40 to 50 with Graves' hyperthyroidism.

The CDR3 reads CASSPRDRGAGELFF. The CDR3, as DNA: TGTGCCAGCAGCCCCCGGGACAGGGGGGCCGGGGAGCTGTTTTTT. This chain links TRBV14 with TRBJ2-2; 11 bases fit TRBD1. This CDR3 has 15 residues. The germline CDR1 and CDR2 sequences are SGHDN and FVKESK. V shed 4 bases and J 6 bases; nucleotides not matched to a gene: 4.